These 16 T cell receptor beta chains were all obtained from the same sample, sequenced in a study of EBV T-cell therapy then PD-1 blockade in nasopharyngeal carcinoma. For these TCRs, the target antigens are not known. The data were produced by immunoSEQ multiplex PCR, yet TCRdb's version contains in-frame clones alone and is incomplete. The sample includes 15,000 to 20,000 clones, 65% to 85% seen only once; the top ten take less than 30%. The treatment denotes: AdE1-LMPpoly-expanded autologous EBV-specific T-cell therapy followed by anti-PD-1 nivolumab. The sample here was CD8+ T cells from blood, taken at day 0 from a patient whose treatment included autologous EBV-specific T cells and nivolumab. These receptors were taken from a man in his forties with nasopharyngeal carcinoma.

This clone was recorded once. V and J are TRBV6-2 or TRBV6-3 and TRBJ1-4; maybe TRBD1 (6 bases). Germline-derived CDR1 and CDR2 are MNHEY and SVGEGT. The length of the CDR3 is 15 residues. With 0 bases removed from V and 7 bases from J, the gap between germline ends came to 12 bases. The CDR3 nucleotides read TGTGCCAGCAGTTACTCCCCAGGGGAGGCTGAAAAACTGTTTTTT. It yields the protein CASSYSPGEAEKLFF.

The rearrangement links TRBV6-1 to TRBJ2-3; 11 nucleotides match TRBD2. J gave up 2 bases and V 4 bases, and 5 bases lay outside the gene matches. The CDR3 has 16 amino acids. Germline CDR1 reads MNHNS; CDR2 reads SASEGT. The CDR3 loop is CASSGRLAGHTDTQYF. The CDR3 nucleotides read TGTGCCAGCAGTGGCAGACTAGCGGGGCACACAGATACGCAGTATTTT.

The rearrangement uses TRBV6-6 and TRBJ2-7; 7 bases agree with TRBD1. CDR1 is MNHNY, CDR2 SVGAGI, per germline (reference sequence). This CDR3 spans 11 amino acids. The trim removed 8 bases at V and 6 bases at J, leaving 4 bases unmatched. CDR3 sequence (DNA): TGTGCCAGCTCGACAGGGAGCGAGCAGTACTTC. The encoded protein is CASSTGSEQYF.

V gene TRBV21-1 combines with J gene TRBJ1-5. TRBV21-1 is listed as a pseudogene. This CDR3 spans 17 amino acids. The CDR3 DNA is TGTGCCAGTCCCGAAACAAGGATCCTAAGGAGCAATCAGCCCCAGCATTTT. The encoded protein is CASPETRILRSNQPQHF.

This rearrangement joins TRBV29-1 to TRBJ1-1, with D tentatively TRBD1 (5 bases). This CDR3 has 15 amino acids. V was clipped by 3 bases and J by 7 bases, with 21 bases between them. Germline V gives CDR1 SQVTM, CDR2 ANQGSEA. The CDR3 nucleotides read TGCAGCGTTGAGACCCCAGGGCACCTGCTGGTTGAAGCTTTCTTT. Protein product: CSVETPGHLLVEAFF.

The chain carries TRBV7-3 and TRBJ2-3; no reliable D call. The germline V gene has CDR1 SGHTA and CDR2 FQGTGA. The CDR3 totals 16 residues. Trimming left V 2 bases short and J 2 bases short, with 14 bases between. The CDR3 here is CASSLGEELLTDTQYF. The CDR3, as DNA: TGTGCCAGCAGCTTAGGGGAAGAGCTTCTCACAGATACGCAGTATTTT.

Comments on this clone: Within the sample, other DNA sequences also encode this same CDR3. The DNA of the CDR3 is TGTGCCAGCAGCCTGACAGCAAGCTACGAGCAGTACTTC. Its translation is CASSLTASYEQYF. The rearrangement links TRBV5-6 to TRBJ2-7; D is perhaps TRBD1 (5 bases). The CDR3 runs 13 residues. Per germline, CDR1 SGHDT and CDR2 YYEEEE. V was pared by 4 bases and J by 3 bases, with 11 bases between.

The chain carries TRBV7-9 and TRBJ2-4, with 10 bases fitting TRBD2. CDR1 is SEHNR and CDR2 is FQNEAQ in the germline V gene (reference sequence). The CDR3 sequence is 18 residues long. The V segment lost 5 bases and the J segment 7 bases; nucleotides outside the gene matches: 17. The CDR3 DNA is TGTGCCAGCAGCCCCTCTCGAGGAGCGGGGGGGCCATCGAACATTCAGTACTTC. Translating gives CASSPSRGAGGPSNIQYF.

This clone occurred a few times. The chain joins TRBV6-5 to TRBJ2-2; the D gene could be TRBD1 or TRBD2 (5 bases each). CDR1 MNHEY and CDR2 SVGAGI come from the germline V gene. The CDR3 contains 14 residues. Trimming removed 11 bases from V and 3 bases from J, with 16 bases in between. CDR3 residues: CASDPGPDTGELFF. DNA of the CDR3: TGTGCCTCCGACCCGGGACCCGACACCGGGGAGCTGTTTTTT.

The chain couples TRBV7-6 to TRBJ2-4; perhaps TRBD1 as D (5 bases). This CDR3 has 15 residues. The V gene lost 5 bases and the J gene lost 1 base, with 12 bases spanning the gap. Germline CDR1 and CDR2: SGHVS and FNYEAQ. CDR3 sequence reads: CASSPDGAAKNIQYF. CDR3 nucleotide sequence: TGTGCCAGCAGCCCGGATGGGGCGGCCAAAAACATTCAGTACTTC.

The chain has TRBV7-9 and TRBJ2-3; no definite D call. Trimming took 0 bases from V and 11 from J, leaving 9 bases between them. CDR1 and CDR2 (germline): SEHNR, FQNEAQ (reference sequence). The CDR3 extends over 12 amino acids. The CDR3 loop is CASSLALDVQYF. The CDR3 DNA is TGTGCCAGCAGCTTAGCGTTGGACGTGCAGTATTTT.

The chain recombines TRBV6-2 or TRBV6-3 with TRBJ2-7, with a possible D match to TRBD1 (5 bases). Trimming cost V 3 bases and J 3 bases, with 9 bases left between them. CDR3 size: 13 residues. Germline V gives CDR1 MNHEY, CDR2 SVGEGT. The CDR3: CASSYKDNYEQYF. CDR3 bases: TGTGCCAGCAGTTATAAGGACAACTACGAGCAGTACTTC.

This chain links TRBV12-3 or TRBV12-4 with TRBJ1-2, with TRBD1 as a possible D gene (5 bases). Trimming took off 6 bases at V and 7 bases at J, with 15 bases between the two ends. The CDR3 loop spans 13 amino acids. CDR3 protein: CASSPGVIGGYTF. The CDR3 nucleotides read TGTGCCAGCAGCCCGGGGGTAATTGGTGGCTACACCTTC.

The chain employs TRBV6-5 and TRBJ1-2; a weak D match, TRBD1 (5 bases). This CDR3 contains 14 residues. Germline V gene data show CDR1 as MNHEY and CDR2 as SVGAGI. V was pared by 7 bases and J by 6 bases, with 18 bases between. Written as DNA, the CDR3 is TGTGCCAGCATCTCTTTGGGGCGGGATAATGGCTACACCTTC. Protein sequence: CASISLGRDNGYTF.

The gene calls are TRBV7-9 and TRBJ1-1, with TRBD1 as a possible D gene (6 bases). Trimming cost V 5 bases and J 7 bases, with 14 bases left between them. Per germline, CDR1 SEHNR and CDR2 FQNEAQ (reference sequence). This CDR3 contains 13 residues. The CDR3 here is CASSPGTKIEAFF. CDR3 bases: TGTGCCAGCAGCCCCGGGACAAAGATTGAAGCTTTCTTT.

This clone occurred a few times. CDR3: CASSVGRANYGYTF. CDR3 sequence (DNA): TGTGCCAGCAGCGTTGGAAGGGCTAACTATGGCTACACCTTC. The rearrangement uses TRBV9 and TRBJ1-2; D uncertain. Germline loops: CDR1 SGDLS, CDR2 YYNGEE. The CDR3 sequence is 14 residues long. Trimming left V 2 bases short and J 0 bases short, with 8 bases between.